Each of the 27 T cell receptor beta chains below was sequenced from the same sample in a study of early T cells in non-severe SARS-CoV-2 infection. TCRdb itself ran the 5' RACE reads through MiXCR, one entry per CDR3 protein. The sample includes roughly 65,000 distinct CDR3 sequences, roughly an eighth of them seen just once. Material for sequencing was whole blood. These receptors originate from an adult who was a healthcare worker with PCR-confirmed SARS-CoV-2 infection or an uninfected control (not recorded which).

This clonotype was seen many times. The rearrangement links TRBV4-3 to TRBJ1-5; no clear D. V shed 0 bases and J shed 6 bases, with 6 bases lying between them. This CDR3 is 13 amino acids long. Germline assignment: CDR1 LGHNA and CDR2 YSLEER. In DNA, the CDR3 is TGCGCCAGCAGCCAAGAACTCAGTCAGCCCCAGCATTTT. Amino acid sequence: CASSQELSQPQHF.

This rearrangement joins TRBV3-1 to TRBJ1-2; 8 nucleotides align to TRBD1. This CDR3 contains 15 residues. Germline CDR1 and CDR2: LGHDT and YNNKEL (reference sequence). The V segment lost 4 bases and the J segment 4 bases; nucleotides outside the gene matches: 8. CDR3 loop: CASSRDRRNFYGYTF. The CDR3 DNA sequence: TGTGCCAGCAGCCGGGACAGGCGAAATTTCTATGGCTACACCTTC.

V and J are TRBV6-5 and TRBJ2-3; either TRBD1 or TRBD2 may supply D (6 bases each). The CDR3 is made up of 16 amino acids. V lost 2 bases and J 1 base, leaving 13 bases between the germline ends. CDR1 is MNHEY, CDR2 SVGAGI, per germline. CDR3 sequence (DNA): TGTGCCAGCAGTTACGGGGGGCCCGGGGGCACAGATACGCAGTATTTT. Translated: CASSYGGPGGTDTQYF.

This clonotype was counted many times. The chain has TRBV18 and TRBJ2-1; TRBD2 agrees at 11 bases. The CDR3 loop spans 15 amino acids. Germline V lookup: CDR1 KGHSH, CDR2 LQKENI. The trim removed 3 bases at V and 6 bases at J, leaving 4 bases unmatched. The CDR3 DNA reads TGTGCCAGCTCACCGGTGCTAGCGGGGGGCAATGAGCAGTTCTTC. It specifies CASSPVLAGGNEQFF.

The chain is built from TRBV18 and TRBJ2-4; D not resolved. The germline CDR1 and CDR2 sequences are KGHSH and LQKENI. There are 12 residues in the CDR3. Between the trimmed V and J ends, which lost 0 bases and 7 bases, there was a span of 4 bases. The CDR3 reads CASSPPGNIQYF. Written as DNA, the CDR3 is TGTGCCAGCTCACCACCTGGGAACATTCAGTACTTC.

This clonotype was recorded many times. The J gene is TRBJ2-2, the V gene TRBV7-9; 9 bases map to TRBD2. The germline V gene has CDR1 SEHNR and CDR2 FQNEAQ (reference sequence). V gave up 5 bases and J gave up 6 bases; unmatched junction bases: 7. The CDR3 is made up of 15 amino acids. For the CDR3, the DNA is TGTGCCAGCAGCCACGGGACTAGCATAGCCGGGGAGCTGTTTTTT. This gives the protein CASSHGTSIAGELFF.

At least ten counts were recorded for this clonotype. The genes are TRBV3-1 and TRBJ2-7; a weak D match, TRBD1 (5 bases). V lost 0 bases, J lost 5 bases, and 14 bases lay in between. Germline lookup yields CDR1 LGHDT and CDR2 YNNKEL (reference sequence). The CDR3 is 15 amino acids. CDR3 in DNA: TGTGCCAGCAGCCAAGATGAGGAAGGGGCGGACGAGCAGTACTTC. Translation: CASSQDEEGADEQYF.

This clonotype was counted between two and nine times. The chain is built from TRBV5-6 and TRBJ1-2; D unclear. The germline gives CDR1 SGHDT, CDR2 YYEEEE. With 0 bases removed from V and 8 bases from J, the gap between germline ends came to 11 bases. The CDR3 has 13 residues. The CDR3 here is CASSLGSGEGYTF. The CDR3 DNA sequence: TGTGCCAGCAGCTTGGGGTCCGGAGAAGGCTACACCTTC.

Many counts were recorded for this clonotype. This rearrangement joins TRBV7-2 to TRBJ2-3; no reliable D call. Trimming took 3 bases from V and 4 from J, leaving 5 bases between them. CDR1 SGHTA and CDR2 FQGNSA come from the germline V gene. CDR3 length: 12 amino acids. This CDR3 reads CASSFWADTQYF. DNA of the CDR3: TGTGCCAGCAGCTTCTGGGCAGATACGCAGTATTTT.

The chain couples TRBV12-3 or TRBV12-4 to TRBJ1-1; no clear D. V lost 3 bases and J lost 1, with 6 bases in between. There are 13 residues in the CDR3. CDR3 residues: CASSFHPNTEAFF. DNA for the CDR3: TGTGCCAGCAGTTTCCACCCGAACACTGAAGCTTTCTTT.

The chain links TRBV6-6 to TRBJ2-7; D is uncertain. The V end lost 0 bases, the J end lost 2 bases, and 8 bases lay between the germline ends. Germline V CDR1 and CDR2: MNHNY, SVGAGI (reference sequence). The CDR3 sequence is 14 residues long. The CDR3, as DNA: TGTGCCAGCAGTTACTCGTCCGGAGCCTACGAGCAGTACTTC. The encoded protein is CASSYSSGAYEQYF.

This clonotype was seen many times. V gene TRBV18 combines with J gene TRBJ2-6; no reliable D call. CDR3 length equals 14 residues. The V gene's germline CDR1 is KGHSH and CDR2 LQKENI. Trimming removed 6 bases at V and 0 bases at J, with 6 bases between. CDR3: CASSPRSGANVLTF. The CDR3 coding sequence is TGTGCCAGCTCTCCGCGCTCTGGGGCCAACGTCCTGACTTTC.

The table lists this clonotype with a few counts. The rearrangement links TRBV27 to TRBJ2-6; D is ambiguous. Trimming left V 2 bases short and J 0 bases short, with 5 bases between. The CDR3 is 15 amino acids. Germline values: CDR1 MNHEY, CDR2 SMNVEV (reference sequence). The CDR3 region has the DNA TGTGCCAGCAGTTTAACTAACTCTGGGGCCAACGTCCTGACTTTC. Its translation: CASSLTNSGANVLTF.

The CDR3 here is CASRAGDYF. The CDR3 coding sequence is TGCGCCAGCAGGGCAGGGGATTACTTC. The chain carries TRBV5-1 and TRBJ2-4; tentatively, D is TRBD1 (6 bases). V lost 5 bases, J lost 16 bases, and 10 bases lay in between. The CDR3 has 9 residues. CDR1 and CDR2 from the germline V gene are SGHRS and YFSETQ.

In its sample, this clonotype was seen many times. The chain's CDR3 is CSVDQWNEQYF. CDR3 DNA: TGCAGCGTCGACCAGTGGAACGAGCAGTACTTC. This sequence joins TRBV29-1 and TRBJ2-7; no firm D call. The V gene lost 6 bases and the J gene lost 5 bases, with 11 bases spanning the gap. In germline, CDR1 is SQVTM, CDR2 ANQGSEA. The CDR3 extends over 11 amino acids.

Only a few counts were recorded for this clonotype. The chain links TRBV7-6 to TRBJ1-4; D might be TRBD1 (5 bases). CDR3 size: 15 residues. V lost 5 bases to trimming and J lost 0 bases, with 10 bases between them. Germline V gives CDR1 SGHVS, CDR2 FNYEAQ. The CDR3 sequence: CASSDRRATNEKLFF. As DNA, the CDR3 is TGTGCCAGCAGCGACAGACGTGCAACTAATGAAAAACTGTTTTTT.

This clonotype was seen more than once but under ten times. The rearrangement uses TRBV6-2 or TRBV6-3 and TRBJ1-5; a weak D match, TRBD1 (5 bases). The germline CDR1 and CDR2 sequences are MNHEY and SVGEGT. V was pared by 4 bases and J by 3 bases, with 16 bases between. This CDR3 contains 16 residues. This chain's CDR3 is CASSSDGGTLNQPQHF. The CDR3 DNA follows: TGTGCCAGCAGTTCGGACGGTGGGACCCTCAATCAGCCCCAGCATTTT.

J is TRBJ1-3 and V is TRBV5-1; 8 bases line up with TRBD1. CDR3 length: 17 amino acids. The trim removed 4 bases at V and 0 bases at J, leaving 9 bases unmatched. Germline lookup yields CDR1 SGHRS and CDR2 YFSETQ. The CDR3 coding sequence is TGCGCCAGCAGCCTCCTCGGACAGGGCCTCTCTGGAAACACCATATATTTT. This gives the protein CASSLLGQGLSGNTIYF.

The chain employs TRBV7-2 and TRBJ2-3; D might be TRBD2 (6 bases). This CDR3 spans 17 amino acids. Germline CDR1 is SGHTA and CDR2 is FQGNSA. The V end was cut by 5 bases, the J end by 2 bases, with 20 bases between. CDR3 nucleotide sequence: TGTGCCAGCAGCCATCGGGTGGCGGGGCTTTCCACAGATACGCAGTATTTT. Translating gives CASSHRVAGLSTDTQYF.

This clonotype was recorded many times. Written as DNA, the CDR3 is TGTGCCAGCTCACCACCTGGACTAGCGGGGCACAATGAGCAGTTCTTC. Its translation: CASSPPGLAGHNEQFF. This sequence joins TRBV18 and TRBJ2-1, with 12 nucleotides matching TRBD2. J was trimmed by 5 bases and V by 0 bases; bases with no gene match: 2. The germline V gene encodes CDR1 KGHSH and CDR2 LQKENI. This CDR3 is 16 amino acids long.

This clonotype was observed a few times. The chain links TRBV29-1 to TRBJ2-5, with D perhaps assigned TRBD1 or TRBD2 (5 bases each). This CDR3 has 13 amino acids. Germline loops: CDR1 SQVTM, CDR2 ANQGSEA. Trimming removed 4 bases at V and 5 bases at J, with 14 bases between. The CDR3 region has the DNA TGCAGCGTTGTTGAGGGGCGCGGGGAGACCCAGTACTTC. Translation: CSVVEGRGETQYF. Supplemented by reference TRBV29-1 and TRBJ2-5, the full variable domain reads SAVISQKPSRDICQRGTSLTIQCQVDSQVTMMFWYRQQPGQSLTLIATANQGSEATYESGFVIDKFPISRPNLTFSTLTVSNMSPEDSSIYLCSVVEGRGETQYFGPGTRLLVL.

The chain links TRBV20-1 to TRBJ2-3; D might be TRBD2 (6 bases). CDR1 and CDR2 (germline): DFQATT, SNEGSKA (reference sequence). The CDR3 spans 13 residues. Trimming removed 3 bases from V and 7 bases from J, with 14 bases in between. CDR3 coding DNA: TGCAGTGCTAGCGGGGAGGCAGGGCATACGCAGTATTTT. Its protein is CSASGEAGHTQYF.

This clonotype was seen only a few times. V gene TRBV5-1 combines with J gene TRBJ2-1; 8 bases map to TRBD2. The CDR3 runs to 17 residues. Trimming at V came to 0 bases and at J to 4 bases, leaving 9 bases not matched to a gene. Germline V gives CDR1 SGHRS, CDR2 YFSETQ. CDR3: CASSLAWERGPYNEQFF. The DNA for the CDR3 is TGCGCCAGCAGCTTGGCCTGGGAGCGGGGGCCTTACAATGAGCAGTTCTTC.

The rearrangement uses TRBV29-1 and TRBJ2-5, with 10 bases lining up with TRBD1. Trimming removed 1 base from V and 4 bases from J; junction bases left unmatched: 3. This CDR3 region has 14 residues. Germline V gives CDR1 SQVTM, CDR2 ANQGSEA. CDR3 in DNA: TGCAGCGTTGAAGGGACAGGGGGAGGAGAGACCCAGTACTTC. Protein product: CSVEGTGGGETQYF.

This sequence joins TRBV6-5 and TRBJ2-1, with 7 bases identical to TRBD1. This CDR3 has 14 residues. In germline, CDR1 is MNHEY, CDR2 SVGAGI. V shed 6 bases and J 14 bases; nucleotides not matched to a gene: 16. As DNA, the CDR3 is TGTGCCAGCAGACCTAGGGGAACCGGGACAGTTGAGTTCTTC. Translated: CASRPRGTGTVEFF.

At least ten counts were recorded for this clonotype. This chain joins TRBV29-1 and TRBJ1-2; D is unclear. The CDR3 totals 14 residues. The germline V gene has CDR1 SQVTM and CDR2 ANQGSEA. Trimming took off 7 bases at V and 4 bases at J, with 19 bases between the two ends. The CDR3 loop is CSGGGGASSYGYTF. In DNA, the CDR3 is TGCAGCGGGGGAGGAGGCGCTTCGTCCTATGGCTACACCTTC. Filled out from reference TRBV29-1 and TRBJ1-2, the complete variable domain reads SAVISQKPSRDICQRGTSLTIQCQVDSQVTMMFWYRQQPGQSLTLIATANQGSEATYESGFVIDKFPISRPNLTFSTLTVSNMSPEDSSIYLCSGGGGASSYGYTFGSGTRLTVV.

In its sample, this clonotype was seen many times. The chain has TRBV12-3 or TRBV12-4 and TRBJ1-1; D is ambiguous. This CDR3 is 14 amino acids long. The V end lost 5 bases, the J end lost 0 bases, and 10 bases lay between the germline ends. CDR3 nucleotide sequence: TGTGCCAGCAGTGGTCCCCTAATGAACACTGAAGCTTTCTTT. This sequence encodes CASSGPLMNTEAFF.